This TCR beta chain was sequenced for a study of blood T cell repertoires in COVID-19. This clone has only one observation. Other DNA sequences in the sample encode the same CDR3. The CDR3 length is 11 residues. Germline lookup yields CDR1 SGHNT and CDR2 YENEEA. Trimming shortened V by 5 bases and J by 6 bases, and 8 bases separated the two germline ends. Data came from immunoSEQ multiplex PCR; TCRdb stores just in-frame clones and leaves some out. The top ten hold around 5.7% of the sample, which has some 100,000 clones, 80% to 95% seen once. The sample consisted of peripheral blood. This TCR was sampled from a man in his sixties or seventies with acute or convalescent COVID-19. The J gene is TRBJ2-7, the V gene TRBV11-3, with D tentatively TRBD2 (6 bases). CDR3 region: CASSSGFEQYF. In nucleotides, the CDR3 is TGTGCCAGCAGCAGCGGGTTCGAGCAGTACTTC. The full variable domain, in which reference TRBV11-3 and TRBJ2-7 provide the parts outside the CDR3, is EAGVVQSPRYKIIEKKQPVAFWCNPISGHNTLYWYLQNLGQGPELLIRYENEEAVDDSQLPKDRFSAERLKGVDSTLKIQPAELGDSAVYLCASSSGFEQYFGPGTRLTVT.